This TCR beta chain comes out of a study of cytomegalovirus exposure and HLA in healthy donors. Study-wide findings and caveats: As immune exposure information, only CMV serostatus was available.

It was with 60 Vbeta and 13 Jbeta primers that the PCR ran. Assay: immunoSEQ multiplex PCR; the TCRdb copy retains only in-frame clones and omits some. The profile shows about 110,000 clones, 70% to 90% of them singletons. The CDR3 is made up of 14 amino acids. The V segment lost 9 bases and the J segment 5 bases; nucleotides outside the gene matches: 11. Germline assignment: CDR1 MNHNS and CDR2 SASEGT. On this clone: Its antigen is not known.

Sequencing was done on a sample of PBMCs. This TCR derives from a man aged 35 to 55 in good health and CMV-seronegative. J is TRBJ2-5 and V is TRBV6-1, with 8 bases fitting TRBD2. CDR3 nucleotides: TGTGCCAGTGCCGGGACTAGACCGGGGGAGACCCAGTACTTC. It specifies CASAGTRPGETQYF.